The 18 T cell receptor beta chains presented below share a single source sample, sequenced in a study of T cell responses to AZD1222 COVID-19 vaccine. Some clones are missing from TCRdb's copy, which holds only in-frame ones; the method was immunoSEQ multiplex PCR. Of about 180,000 clones listed, around 88% are singletons. Sequenced material: peripheral blood, taken on day 0 of AZD1222 vaccination. The receptors stem from an adult in good health.

This clone was recorded a few times. The chain couples TRBV28 to TRBJ1-2; TRBD1 matches at 7 bases. This CDR3 is 12 amino acids long. Germline V gene lookup returns CDR1 MDHEN and CDR2 SYDVKM. The trim removed 7 bases at V and 6 bases at J, leaving 5 bases unmatched. The CDR3 coding sequence is TGTGCCAGCACCCTGACAGGGAATGGCTACACCTTC. This codes for CASTLTGNGYTF.

This clone has a handful of counts. The chain uses TRBV12-3 or TRBV12-4 and TRBJ1-1; D not certain. This CDR3 has 12 residues. V dropped 6 bases and J dropped 0 bases, with 5 bases sitting between them. The DNA for the CDR3 is TGTGCCAGCAGCGGCATGAACACTGAAGCTTTCTTT. Residues: CASSGMNTEAFF.

For the CDR3, the DNA is TGTGCCAGCACGGCGAGGGAGCCCTACGAGCAGTACTTC. This translates into CASTAREPYEQYF. The chain joins TRBV6-5 to TRBJ2-7; TRBD2 is a possible D gene (5 bases). The germline gives CDR1 MNHEY, CDR2 SVGAGI. The CDR3 consists of 13 residues. V was shortened by 7 bases and J by 2 bases, with 12 bases between the two germline ends.

J is TRBJ1-2 and V is TRBV23-1; D is undetermined. TRBV23-1 is treated as an ORF (open reading frame) with a function not yet certain. The CDR3 contains 13 residues. Trimming took 8 bases from V and 3 from J, leaving 13 bases between them. In DNA form, the CDR3 reads TGCGCCAGCCCAGGCGGGTGTGACTATGGCTACACCTTC. It translates to CASPGGCDYGYTF.

The V and J genes are TRBV4-1 and TRBJ1-6; TRBD1 matches at 7 bases. Germline trimming cut 3 bases from V and 4 bases from J; bases unmatched to any gene: 6. Germline CDR1 is MGHRA and CDR2 is YSYEKL. This CDR3 spans 16 amino acids. DNA for the CDR3: TGCGCCAGCAGCCACACAGGGGTGCTATATAATTCACCCCTCCACTTT. Translation gives CASSHTGVLYNSPLHF.

This clone was observed a single time. The rearrangement links TRBV28 to TRBJ1-5; D is possibly TRBD1 (6 bases). This CDR3 region has 15 residues. Trimming removed 7 bases from V and 1 base from J, with 14 bases in between. Germline CDR1 reads MDHEN; CDR2 reads SYDVKM. CDR3 sequence (DNA): TGTGCCAGCAACTTAAGAGGGGGGAGCAATCAGCCCCAGCATTTT. This encodes CASNLRGGSNQPQHF.

The genes are TRBV5-1 and TRBJ2-1; 10 nucleotides line up with TRBD2. The V gene's germline CDR1 is SGHRS and CDR2 YFSETQ. J lost 6 bases, V lost 2 bases, and 5 bases had no gene match. The CDR3 contains 15 residues. CDR3 in amino acids: CASSLLAGTLNEQFF. For the CDR3, the DNA is TGCGCCAGCAGCTTACTAGCGGGGACCCTCAATGAGCAGTTCTTC.

This sequence joins TRBV5-1 and TRBJ2-7, with 7 bases fitting TRBD1. Looked up from germline, CDR1 is SGHRS and CDR2 is YFSETQ. The CDR3 is 15 amino acids. With V trimmed by 1 base and J by 5 bases, 9 bases remained unmatched. CDR3 coding DNA: TGCGCCAGCAGCTTGCGGCACAGGGGAACCCACGAGCAGTACTTC. Translated, it gives CASSLRHRGTHEQYF.

The chain combines TRBV4-2 with TRBJ2-7; D assignment may be TRBD1 or TRBD2 (6 bases each). The CDR3 length is 16 residues. CDR1 is LGHNA and CDR2 is YNFKEQ in the germline V gene. The ends were cut back, 0 bases at V and 6 bases at J, with 18 bases in the middle. Here the CDR3 DNA reads TGTGCCAGCAGCCAAGATACGGGGGCCAGCCCCCGCGAGCAGTACTTC. Translation gives CASSQDTGASPREQYF.

The chain links TRBV7-6 to TRBJ2-3; tentative D call: TRBD1 (5 bases). CDR3 length: 16 residues. Germline-derived CDR1 and CDR2 are SGHVS and FNYEAQ. Trimming cost V 3 bases and J 2 bases, with 15 bases left between them. The DNA of the CDR3 is TGTGCCAGCAGCTTGGGGCCCCGAGGACCCACAGATACGCAGTATTTT. Translation gives CASSLGPRGPTDTQYF.

The CDR3 region is CASSWSGSYNEQFF. Written as DNA, the CDR3 is TGTGCCAGCAGTTGGTCAGGCTCCTACAATGAGCAGTTCTTC. The chain is built from TRBV6-2 or TRBV6-3 and TRBJ2-1; D unclear. The CDR3 loop spans 14 amino acids. The germline V gene has CDR1 MNHEY and CDR2 SVGEGT. The ends were cut back, 4 bases at V and 0 bases at J, with 7 bases in the middle.

The chain is built from TRBV2 and TRBJ1-5, with a possible D match to TRBD1 (6 bases). Germline V gives CDR1 SNHLY, CDR2 FYNNEI. V was trimmed by 9 bases and J by 7 bases, leaving 16 bases between them. The CDR3 spans 13 residues. The CDR3 protein is CASSSGVGQPQHF. In DNA form, the CDR3 reads TGTGCCAGTTCGTCAGGGGTTGGGCAGCCCCAGCATTTT.

The chain links TRBV19 to TRBJ1-5; D unresolved. CDR1 and CDR2 (germline): LNHDA, SQIVND (reference sequence). V was trimmed by 4 bases and J by 6 bases, leaving 19 bases between them. The CDR3 has 16 amino acids. The DNA for the CDR3 is TGTGCCAGTAGTACCTCGACTCTCCTTTGGGGTCAGCCCCAGCATTTT. Protein: CASSTSTLLWGQPQHF.

This clone was detected once. This rearrangement joins TRBV9 to TRBJ2-7, with 7 nucleotides matching TRBD1. The V gene end was trimmed by 3 bases and the J gene end by 4 bases; junction bases not matched to a gene: 7. This CDR3 spans 14 amino acids. CDR1 and CDR2 (germline): SGDLS, YYNGEE. The CDR3 nucleotides read TGTGCCAGCAGCGCGACAGGGTCACGGTACGAGCAGTACTTC. Protein sequence: CASSATGSRYEQYF.

This clone has only one observation. CDR3 DNA sequence: TGTGCCAGCAGCTTGGACAGCCCTCCTTACGAGCAGTACTTC. Its translation is CASSLDSPPYEQYF. The rearrangement links TRBV5-4 to TRBJ2-7; D unclear. Germline CDR1 is SGHNT and CDR2 is YYREEE (reference sequence). There are 14 residues in the CDR3. V was pared by 0 bases and J by 4 bases, with 11 bases between.

The rearrangement uses TRBV4-2 and TRBJ2-2; TRBD2 might be the D (5 bases). Germline V gene data show CDR1 as LGHNA and CDR2 as YNFKEQ. The V and J ends lost 3 bases and 5 bases respectively, with 13 bases between them. The CDR3 consists of 15 residues. The CDR3 here is CASSHHDGDTGELFF. The CDR3 nucleotides are TGTGCCAGCAGCCATCACGACGGGGATACCGGGGAGCTGTTTTTT.

The chain uses TRBV30 and TRBJ2-2; D not certain. CDR1 and CDR2 (germline): GTSNPN, SVGIG (reference sequence). Trimming stripped 1 base from V and 5 bases from J, with 8 bases between. The CDR3 is 13 residues long. The CDR3 spells CAWSGSETGELFF. The CDR3 DNA reads TGTGCCTGGAGTGGGTCTGAAACCGGGGAGCTGTTTTTT.

This sequence joins TRBV28 and TRBJ2-1; no reliable D call. Germline CDR1 and CDR2: MDHEN and SYDVKM. V lost 4 bases to trimming and J lost 7 bases, with 17 bases between them. The CDR3 runs to 15 residues. As DNA, the CDR3 is TGTGCCAGCAGTTCCCCCTTAGGGCCGAGGAATGAGCAGTTCTTC. It is translated as CASSSPLGPRNEQFF.